This T cell receptor beta chain was documented in a study of CD8+ T cells in alopecia areata. cDNA reverse transcribed from extracted RNA served as the sequencing template. Sequencing used immunoSEQ multiplex PCR; TCRdb keeps in-frame clones, though not all of them. This table has 90,000 to 150,000 clones, 53% appearing once. V gave up 4 bases and J gave up 8 bases, with 17 bases separating them. CDR1 and CDR2 from the germline V gene are SEHNR and FQNEAQ (reference sequence). The CDR3 spans 14 residues. This sample's treatment: oral pan-JAK inhibitor, 5-10 mg twice daily. The sample consisted of CD4+ T cells sorted from blood, taken at week 4, from a patient treated with tofacitinib. This receptor was taken from a human donor with alopecia areata. The chain combines TRBV7-9 with TRBJ1-2, with D hard to call. The CDR3 spells CASSSGGNPIGYTF. The CDR3 coding sequence is TGTGCCAGCAGCTCGGGAGGGAACCCGATCGGCTACACCTTC.